Below, 8 T cell receptor beta chains from the same sample are listed, as sequenced in a study of shared clonotypes between healthy human individuals (dated by TCRdb to the early 2020s). The receptor library was made with the immunoSEQ multiplex PCR assay. The immuneACCESS repertoire file appears here via TCRdb, limited to in-frame rearrangements. These files lack a portion of the clones; in checked studies, under half of the deficit traces to unresolved V genes, and the cause of the others is not known. Here the sample has millions of clones; less than 95% occur a single time. The ten largest make up 1% to 1.3% of the sample. For the CD8 naive samples, CD45RO-negative cells were positively selected for CCR7, yielding a CD45RA+CCR7+ population from which TemRA cells were excluded. What was sequenced was naive CD8+ T cells sorted from blood. The label giving this sample's cell subset or site can be read as: CD45RA+CCR7+. These receptors were collected from a man aged 18 to 30 in good health.

The rearrangement uses TRBV12-5 and TRBJ2-3, with a weak D call TRBD2 (5 bases). This CDR3 is built from 13 residues. The V gene lost 9 bases and the J gene lost 1 base, with 11 bases spanning the gap. CDR1 LGHNT and CDR2 FRNRAP come from the germline V gene. The CDR3 coding sequence is TGTGCTAGCCTCGCGGAGGGCACAGATACGCAGTATTTT. It specifies CASLAEGTDTQYF.

The chain couples TRBV11-2 to TRBJ2-3, with D unclear. Trimming removed 5 bases from V and 7 bases from J, with 7 bases in between. Germline V CDR1 and CDR2: SGHAT, FQNNGV. This CDR3 has 11 amino acids. DNA of the CDR3: TGTGCCAGCAGCCTGGGGTATACGCAGTATTTT. Translated, it gives CASSLGYTQYF.

In regard to this clone: The same CDR3 can be traced to other DNA sequences in this sample. The J gene is TRBJ2-2, the V gene TRBV9, with a tentative D call TRBD2 (6 bases). CDR3 length equals 14 residues. Trimming pared 2 bases from V and 4 bases from J, leaving 9 bases between. Germline CDR1 SGDLS, CDR2 YYNGEE. CDR3 in DNA: TGTGCCAGCAGCGTCGGGGGAGGCACCGGGGAGCTGTTTTTT. This gives the protein CASSVGGGTGELFF.

The chain links TRBV9 to TRBJ2-7, with a weak D call TRBD1 (6 bases). Germline values: CDR1 SGDLS, CDR2 YYNGEE. This CDR3 spans 15 amino acids. V lost 3 bases, J lost 9 bases, and 22 bases lay in between. CDR3 residues: CASSAGGRNVGWQYF. CDR3 DNA sequence: TGTGCCAGCAGCGCTGGGGGCCGGAATGTCGGTTGGCAGTACTTC.

This sequence joins TRBV29-1 and TRBJ2-1, with D perhaps being TRBD1 or TRBD2 (5 bases each). The V gene lost 4 bases and the J gene lost 2 bases, with 9 bases spanning the gap. The CDR3 totals 13 residues. The V gene's germline CDR1 is SQVTM and CDR2 ANQGSEA. The CDR3 region has the DNA TGCAGCGTTGCCGAGGGGCCCTACAATGAGCAGTTCTTC. Its translation is CSVAEGPYNEQFF.

The V call is TRBV5-1, the J call TRBJ2-7, with D hard to call. The CDR3 is 12 amino acids. The V end was cut by 4 bases, the J end by 2 bases, with 7 bases between. Germline V gene lookup returns CDR1 SGHRS and CDR2 YFSETQ. In DNA form, the CDR3 reads TGCGCCAGCAGCAAAACGGCCTACGAGCAGTACTTC. Translation gives CASSKTAYEQYF.

Concerning this clone itself: Other nucleotide sequences in the sample specify the same CDR3. J is TRBJ2-3 and V is TRBV9, with a weak D call TRBD2 (6 bases). Germline V gene sequence: CDR1 SGDLS, CDR2 YYNGEE. Trimming shortened V by 4 bases and J by 4 bases, and 10 bases separated the two germline ends. The CDR3 has 13 amino acids. The CDR3 here is CASSLGGADTQYF. CDR3 DNA: TGTGCCAGCAGCCTAGGCGGGGCAGATACGCAGTATTTT.

The gene calls are TRBV29-1 and TRBJ2-3; TRBD2 matches 14 bases. Germline CDR1 reads SQVTM; CDR2 reads ANQGSEA. CDR3 length equals 19 residues. V trimming: 0 bases; J trimming: 3 bases; junction bases outside the gene matches: 11. This CDR3 reads CSVEDTGTSGGAGTDTQYF. The CDR3, as DNA: TGCAGCGTTGAAGACACCGGGACTAGCGGGGGTGCGGGGACAGATACGCAGTATTTT.